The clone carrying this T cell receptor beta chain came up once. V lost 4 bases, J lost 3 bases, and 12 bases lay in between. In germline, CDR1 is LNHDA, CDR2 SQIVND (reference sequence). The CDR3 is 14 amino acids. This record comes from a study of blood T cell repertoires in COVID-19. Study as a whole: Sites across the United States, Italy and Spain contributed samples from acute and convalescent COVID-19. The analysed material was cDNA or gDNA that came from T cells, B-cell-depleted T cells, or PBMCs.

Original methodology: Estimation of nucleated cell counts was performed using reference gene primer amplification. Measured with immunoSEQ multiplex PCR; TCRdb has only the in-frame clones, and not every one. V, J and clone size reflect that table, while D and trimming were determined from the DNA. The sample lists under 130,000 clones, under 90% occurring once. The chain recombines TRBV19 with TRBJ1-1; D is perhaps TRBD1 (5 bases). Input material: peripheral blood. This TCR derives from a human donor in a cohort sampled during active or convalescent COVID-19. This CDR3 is CASSSWGGDTEAFF. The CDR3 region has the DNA TGTGCCAGTAGTAGCTGGGGAGGGGACACTGAAGCTTTCTTT.